Below are 9 T cell receptor beta chains sequenced from a single sample in a study of beta chain features in type 1 diabetes. cDNA synthesis used the whole RNA isolate, giving expressed TCRB sequences. Some clones are missing from TCRdb's copy, which holds only in-frame ones; the method was immunoSEQ multiplex PCR. The repertoire holds under 350,000 clones, with around 7.8% as singletons. Sequenced: central memory CD4+ T cells from blood. These receptors were taken from a woman aged 18-29 years in good health.

In its sample, this clone was seen a few times. The chain uses TRBV7-6 and TRBJ2-7, with D perhaps given as TRBD1 or TRBD2 (5 bases each). V shed 5 bases and J shed 6 bases, with 23 bases lying between them. There are 16 residues in the CDR3. The V gene's germline CDR1 is SGHVS and CDR2 FNYEAQ. Written as DNA, the CDR3 is TGTGCCAGCAGCCATGGGGGATCCGGGAACGGGCGCGAGCAGTACTTC. This gives the protein CASSHGGSGNGREQYF.

The chain joins TRBV13 to TRBJ1-2; D is ambiguous. This CDR3 is 14 amino acids long. Per the germline V gene, CDR1 is PRHDT and CDR2 is FYEKMQ (reference sequence). The V gene lost 3 bases and the J gene lost 7 bases, with 15 bases spanning the gap. In DNA form, the CDR3 reads TGTGCCAGCAGCTTCGCGGGCAGGACTGGTGGCTACACCTTC. Translating gives CASSFAGRTGGYTF.

The chain combines TRBV11-2 with TRBJ1-5; no firm D call. The CDR3 is made up of 14 amino acids. CDR1 and CDR2 from the germline V gene are SGHAT and FQNNGV. Trimming took off 5 bases at V and 8 bases at J, with 16 bases between the two ends. This CDR3 reads CASSPDRYQKPQHF. In DNA, the CDR3 is TGTGCCAGCAGCCCCGATAGGTATCAGAAGCCCCAGCATTTT.

This clone has more than one count but fewer than ten. The chain recombines TRBV2 with TRBJ2-1; 7 positions match TRBD1. The J segment lost 11 bases and the V segment lost 5 bases, leaving 9 bases of the junction unmatched. The length of the CDR3 is 13 residues. Germline CDR1 is SNHLY and CDR2 is FYNNEI. The CDR3 reads CASSTDRVFQQFF. In DNA form, the CDR3 reads TGTGCCAGCAGTACCGACAGGGTGTTTCAGCAGTTCTTC.

This clone was detected ten times or more. The chain recombines TRBV7-3 with TRBJ2-1; tentatively, D is TRBD2 (5 bases). The CDR3 has 16 residues. Between the trimmed V and J ends, which lost 1 base and 5 bases, there was a span of 15 bases. Germline CDR1 and CDR2: SGHTA and FQGTGA. The CDR3 is CASSLSGERAHNEQFF. The CDR3 DNA is TGTGCCAGCAGCTTAAGTGGGGAGAGAGCCCACAATGAGCAGTTCTTC.

This clone came up a few times. The gene calls are TRBV7-8 and TRBJ1-5; D gene ambiguous. Germline V gene data show CDR1 as SGHVS and CDR2 as FQNEAQ. The CDR3 extends over 15 amino acids. V dropped 5 bases and J dropped 3 bases, with 14 bases sitting between them. The CDR3 reads CASSPRTFFNQPQHF. CDR3 nucleotide sequence: TGTGCCAGCAGCCCACGGACTTTTTTCAATCAGCCCCAGCATTTT. Full variable domain (rest looked up from reference TRBV7-8 and TRBJ1-5): GAGVSQSPRYKVAKRGQDVALRCDPISGHVSLFWYQQALGQGPEFLTYFQNEAQLDKSGLPSDRFFAERPEGSVSTLKIQRTQQEDSAVYLCASSPRTFFNQPQHFGDGTRLSIL.

This clone came up many times. V gene TRBV27 combines with J gene TRBJ1-1, with D perhaps matching TRBD1 (6 bases). Germline CDR1 MNHEY, CDR2 SMNVEV (reference sequence). The V end was cut by 5 bases, the J end by 9 bases, with 22 bases between. The CDR3 has 15 residues. DNA for the CDR3: TGTGCCAGCAGTCCACCAGGGGCCCCGGGACCCCAAGCTTTCTTT. Its translation is CASSPPGAPGPQAFF.

The rearrangement links TRBV30 to TRBJ1-1; D not certain. The V end lost 1 base, the J end lost 3 bases, and 9 bases lay between the germline ends. In germline, CDR1 is GTSNPN, CDR2 SVGIG (reference sequence). The CDR3 runs 13 residues. The CDR3: CAWSAQRDTEAFF. DNA for the CDR3: TGTGCCTGGAGTGCCCAGAGGGACACTGAAGCTTTCTTT.

On this clone itself: Different DNA sequences within this sample yield the same CDR3. The chain couples TRBV30 to TRBJ2-7, with D perhaps TRBD2 (6 bases). CDR3 size: 11 residues. V shed 3 bases and J shed 3 bases, with 6 bases lying between them. Germline V lookup: CDR1 GTSNPN, CDR2 SVGIG (reference sequence). The CDR3 DNA reads as TGTGCCTGGAGCGGGAGCTACGAGCAGTACTTC. It translates to CAWSGSYEQYF.